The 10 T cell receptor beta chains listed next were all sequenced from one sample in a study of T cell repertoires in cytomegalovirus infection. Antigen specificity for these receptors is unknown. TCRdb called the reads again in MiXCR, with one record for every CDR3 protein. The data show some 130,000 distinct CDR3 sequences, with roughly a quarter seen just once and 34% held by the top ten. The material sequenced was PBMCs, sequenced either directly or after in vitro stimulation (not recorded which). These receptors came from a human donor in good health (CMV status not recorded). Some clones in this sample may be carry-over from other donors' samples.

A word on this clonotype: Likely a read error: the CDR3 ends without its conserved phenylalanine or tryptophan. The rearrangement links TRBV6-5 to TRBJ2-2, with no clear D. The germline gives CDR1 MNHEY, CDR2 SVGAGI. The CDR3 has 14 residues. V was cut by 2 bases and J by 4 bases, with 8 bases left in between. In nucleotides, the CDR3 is TGTGCCAGCAGTTACGTATCTGGCACCGGGGAGCTGTTTTCT. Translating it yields CASSYVSGTGELFS.

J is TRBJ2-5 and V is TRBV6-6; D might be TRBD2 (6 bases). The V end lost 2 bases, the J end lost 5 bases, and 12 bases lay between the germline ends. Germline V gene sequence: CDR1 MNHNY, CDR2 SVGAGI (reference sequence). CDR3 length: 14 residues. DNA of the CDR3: TGTGCCAGCAGTTACCTAGGGAGGCGGGAGACCCAGTACTTC. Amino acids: CASSYLGRRETQYF.

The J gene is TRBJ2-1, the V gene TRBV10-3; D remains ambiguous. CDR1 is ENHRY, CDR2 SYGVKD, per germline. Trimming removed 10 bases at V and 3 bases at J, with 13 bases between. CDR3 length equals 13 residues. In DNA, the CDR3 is TGTGCCACGAGGAAGGTAGGCTACAATGAGCAGTTCTTC. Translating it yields CATRKVGYNEQFF.

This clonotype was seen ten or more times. The CDR3 region has the DNA TGTGCCAGCAGTGAAGCGGCGGGAGGGATGACCGGGGAGCTGTTTTTT. Its protein product is CASSEAAGGMTGELFF. The rearrangement links TRBV2 to TRBJ2-2; 9 bases are shared with TRBD2. V shed 0 bases, J shed 5 bases, and the junction held 4 bases outside the gene matches. There are 16 residues in the CDR3. The germline CDR1 and CDR2 sequences are SNHLY and FYNNEI.

The CDR3 coding sequence is TGTGCCAGTAGGTATGCGGGTTTTGGGGCCAACGTCCTGACTTTC. Translated: CASRYAGFGANVLTF. This chain joins TRBV19 and TRBJ2-6, with D perhaps TRBD2 (5 bases). V was clipped by 6 bases and J by 3 bases, with 12 bases between them. The CDR3 consists of 15 residues. Looked up from germline, CDR1 is LNHDA and CDR2 is SQIVND (reference sequence). Full variable domain (rest looked up from reference TRBV19 and TRBJ2-6): DGGITQSPKYLFRKEGQNVTLSCEQNLNHDAMYWYRQDPGQGLRLIYYSQIVNDFQKGDIAEGYSVSREKKESFPLTVTSAQKNPTAFYLCASRYAGFGANVLTFGAGSRLTVL.

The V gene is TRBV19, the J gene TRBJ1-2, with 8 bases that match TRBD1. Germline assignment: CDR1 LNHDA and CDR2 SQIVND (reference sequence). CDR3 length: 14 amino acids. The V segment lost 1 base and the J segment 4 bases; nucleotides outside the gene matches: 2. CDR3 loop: CASSIAGGSYGYTF. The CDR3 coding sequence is TGTGCCAGTAGTATAGCAGGGGGCAGCTATGGCTACACCTTC.

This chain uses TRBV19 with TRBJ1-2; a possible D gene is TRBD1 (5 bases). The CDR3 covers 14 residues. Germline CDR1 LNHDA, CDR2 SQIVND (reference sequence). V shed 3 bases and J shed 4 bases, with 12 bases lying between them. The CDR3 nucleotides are TGTGCCAGTAGTATCGGTCCTGGGACCTATGGCTACACCTTC. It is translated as CASSIGPGTYGYTF.

The CDR3 DNA reads as TGTGCCAGCACCCTGGGACTAGCGGAACAAGAGACCCAGTACTTC. Residues: CASTLGLAEQETQYF. The chain recombines TRBV11-3 with TRBJ2-5; 11 bases agree with TRBD2. The trim removed 7 bases at V and 2 bases at J, leaving 6 bases unmatched. CDR3 length equals 15 residues. Germline CDR1 reads SGHNT; CDR2 reads YENEEA.

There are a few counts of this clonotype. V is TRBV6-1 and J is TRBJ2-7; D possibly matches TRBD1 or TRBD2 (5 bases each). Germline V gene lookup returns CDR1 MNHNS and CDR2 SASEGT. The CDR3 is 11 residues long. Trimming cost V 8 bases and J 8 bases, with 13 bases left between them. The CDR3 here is CASGNGAKQYF. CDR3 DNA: TGTGCCAGCGGGAACGGGGCAAAGCAGTACTTC.

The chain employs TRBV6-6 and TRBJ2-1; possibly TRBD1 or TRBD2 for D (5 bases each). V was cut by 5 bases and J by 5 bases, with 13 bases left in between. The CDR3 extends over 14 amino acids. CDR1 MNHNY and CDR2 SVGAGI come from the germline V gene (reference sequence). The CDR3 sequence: CASSDLWDHNEQFF. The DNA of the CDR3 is TGTGCCAGCAGTGACCTTTGGGACCACAATGAGCAGTTCTTC.